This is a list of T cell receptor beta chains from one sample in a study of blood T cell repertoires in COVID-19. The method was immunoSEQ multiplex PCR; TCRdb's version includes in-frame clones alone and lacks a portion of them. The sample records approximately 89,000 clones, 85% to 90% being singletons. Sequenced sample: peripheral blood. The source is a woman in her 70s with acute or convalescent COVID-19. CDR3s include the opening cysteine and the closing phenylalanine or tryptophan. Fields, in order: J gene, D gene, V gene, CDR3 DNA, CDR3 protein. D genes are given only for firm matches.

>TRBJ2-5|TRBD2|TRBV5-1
TGCGCCAGCAGCTTGGGCGGGGGAACCCAAGAGACCCAGTACTTC
CASSLGGGTQETQYF
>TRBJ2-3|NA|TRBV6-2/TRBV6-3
TGTGCCAGCAGTTACCTTCTAACAGATACGCAGTATTTT
CASSYLLTDTQYF
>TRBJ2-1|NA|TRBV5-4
TGTGCCAGCACTTATTCGGAGGGGCTGAATGAGCAGTTCTTC
CASTYSEGLNEQFF
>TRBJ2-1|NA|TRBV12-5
TGTGCTAGTGGCAGGGGTGTGTCCAATGAGCAGTTCTTC
CASGRGVSNEQFF
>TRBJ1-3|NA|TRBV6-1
TGTGCCAGCAGTGAAACATTAGGGCTTTTTCTGGCAGCACGCGCGGGGGGAAACACCATATATTTT
CASSETLGLFLAARAGGNTIYF
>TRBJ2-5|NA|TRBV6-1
TGTGCCAGCAGTGAATCGACAGGCGTCTACCAAGAGACCCAGTACTTC
CASSESTGVYQETQYF
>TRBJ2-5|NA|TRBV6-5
TGTGCCAGCAGAATCAGTCGCTCAAGAGAGACCCAGTACTTC
CASRISRSRETQYF
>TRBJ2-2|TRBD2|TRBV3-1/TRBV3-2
TGTGCCAGCAGCCAACCGGGACTAGCGGTTACCGGGGAGCTGTTTTTT
CASSQPGLAVTGELFF
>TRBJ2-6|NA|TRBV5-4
TGTGCCAGCAGCTTTATCAGTCGCTCTGGGGCCAACGTCCTGACTTTC
CASSFISRSGANVLTF
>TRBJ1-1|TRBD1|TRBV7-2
TGTGCCAGCGGATACAGGGGATCGGGGACTGAAGCTTTCTTT
CASGYRGSGTEAFF
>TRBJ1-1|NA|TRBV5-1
TGCGCCAGCAGCTTGCACGACAGCACTGAAGCTTTCTTT
CASSLHDSTEAFF